These 26 T cell receptor beta chains originate from one sample sequenced in a study of blood T cells in healthy people across ages. Alongside a J-beta primer mix, a sample-barcoded 5' primer served in a second PCR lasting about 7 to 12 cycles. MiXCR, run by TCRdb on the 5' RACE reads, gives a single entry per CDR3 protein. This sample has hundreds of thousands of distinct CDR3 sequences, with around half found just once. The specimen was blood. The receptors here all came from a woman aged 55-75 years in good health.

This clonotype was detected only a few times. The genes are TRBV27 and TRBJ2-5, with 9 bases that match TRBD2. The end of the DNA fits TRBJ2-7 better, so the J call may be wrong. This CDR3 is 14 amino acids long. Germline V lookup: CDR1 MNHEY, CDR2 SMNVEV (reference sequence). The CDR3 nucleotides are TGTGCCAGCAGTTTAGCGGGAGGGCGGAACGAGCAGTACTTC. It specifies CASSLAGGRNEQYF.

This rearrangement joins TRBV24-1 to TRBJ2-3; no reliable D call. V lost 4 bases and J 3 bases, leaving 7 bases between the germline ends. This CDR3 is 13 amino acids long. The germline V gene encodes CDR1 KGHDR and CDR2 SFDVKD. As DNA, the CDR3 is TGTGCCACCAGTGAAAGGGCTACAGATACGCAGTATTTT. Amino acids: CATSERATDTQYF.

This clonotype appeared a few times. This chain links TRBV29-1 with TRBJ2-5, with D maybe TRBD1 (6 bases). The last part of the DNA fits TRBJ2-7 better; the J call may be wrong. The CDR3 extends over 11 amino acids. The V gene's germline CDR1 is SQVTM and CDR2 ANQGSEA. The CDR3 here is CSAQTGYEQYF. The CDR3 coding sequence is TGCAGCGCCCAGACAGGTTACGAGCAGTACTTC.

V is TRBV7-2 and J is TRBJ2-7, with 7 bases aligning to TRBD1. CDR1 is SGHTA, CDR2 FQGNSA, per germline. V lost 2 bases and J lost 4; bases outside the gene matches: 11. The length of the CDR3 is 16 residues. The CDR3 loop is CASSLRLGQLGYEQYF. The CDR3 nucleotides read TGTGCCAGCAGCTTAAGACTGGGACAGCTCGGGTACGAGCAGTACTTC. Full variable domain (remainder filled in from reference TRBV7-2 and TRBJ2-7): GAGVSQSPSNKVTEKGKDVELRCDPISGHTALYWYRQSLGQGLEFLIYFQGNSAPDKSGLPSDRFSAERTGGSVSTLTIQRTQQEDSAVYLCASSLRLGQLGYEQYFGPGTRLTVT.

This chain uses TRBV12-3 or TRBV12-4 with TRBJ2-7; perhaps TRBD1 as D (6 bases). The CDR3 is 13 amino acids. V was clipped by 6 bases and J by 7 bases, with 16 bases between them. CDR3 in amino acids: CASRKDSANEQYF. The DNA for the CDR3 is TGTGCCAGCAGGAAGGACAGTGCCAATGAGCAGTACTTC.

The chain is built from TRBV4-1 and TRBJ2-1, with 13 bases lining up with TRBD2. V was pared by 2 bases and J by 7 bases, with 5 bases of the junction left unmatched. CDR1 is MGHRA, CDR2 YSYEKL, per germline. CDR3 length: 16 amino acids. The CDR3 DNA follows: TGCGCCAGCAGCCAACTCACTAGCGGGAGGGCAAATGAGCAGTTCTTC. It codes for CASSQLTSGRANEQFF.

The V and J genes are TRBV27 and TRBJ1-2; D is uncertain. Trimming cost V 5 bases and J 7 bases, with 20 bases left between them. Germline-derived CDR1 and CDR2 are MNHEY and SMNVEV (reference sequence). This CDR3 has 15 residues. CDR3: CASSPWTVYERGYTF. As DNA, the CDR3 is TGTGCCAGCAGTCCGTGGACGGTCTATGAGCGTGGCTACACCTTC.

V usage is TRBV7-2 and J usage is TRBJ2-5; 16 nucleotides line up with TRBD2. The CDR3 extends over 17 amino acids. V was pared by 1 base and J by 7 bases, with 6 bases of the junction left unmatched. CDR1 and CDR2 (germline): SGHTA, FQGNSA. The CDR3 sequence is CASSLVGLAGGHRTQYF. CDR3 nucleotide sequence: TGTGCCAGCAGCTTAGTGGGACTAGCGGGGGGGCACCGGACCCAGTACTTC.

In this sample, this clonotype turned up once. This sequence joins TRBV5-1 and TRBJ2-7; 13 positions match TRBD2. CDR3 size: 15 residues. Germline lookup yields CDR1 SGHRS and CDR2 YFSETQ. The V segment lost 5 bases and the J segment 3 bases; nucleotides outside the gene matches: 5. The CDR3 region has the DNA TGCGCCAGCAGAGATCGGACTAGCGGGAGCTACGAGCAGTACTTC. It specifies CASRDRTSGSYEQYF.

This clonotype was picked up a small number of times. This chain joins TRBV9 and TRBJ2-1; D tentatively fits TRBD1 or TRBD2 (6 bases each). V lost 0 bases to trimming and J lost 6 bases, with 10 bases between them. The germline V gene has CDR1 SGDLS and CDR2 YYNGEE. The CDR3 covers 14 residues. The CDR3 DNA sequence: TGTGCCAGCAGCGTAGCCAGGGGAGGCAATGAGCAGTTCTTC. This translates into CASSVARGGNEQFF.

The rearrangement links TRBV9 to TRBJ2-5, with D possibly TRBD2 on 6 matching bases. Germline V gene sequence: CDR1 SGDLS, CDR2 YYNGEE. The CDR3 sequence is 15 residues long. The germline V and J ends were trimmed by 0 bases and 4 bases, with 13 bases remaining between them. CDR3 sequence: CASSVEKRRGETQYF. In DNA, the CDR3 is TGTGCCAGCAGCGTAGAAAAGCGGAGGGGAGAGACCCAGTACTTC.

V is TRBV20-1 and J is TRBJ2-7; TRBD1 is a possible D gene (6 bases). The CDR3 contains 15 residues. Germline CDR1 reads DFQATT; CDR2 reads SNEGSKA (reference sequence). The ends were cut back, 3 bases at V and 1 base at J, with 16 bases in the middle. The CDR3 nucleotides are TGCAGTGCTAGCTATAACAGGGTATTATCCTACGAGCAGTACTTC. This sequence encodes CSASYNRVLSYEQYF.

This sequence joins TRBV28 and TRBJ2-7, with 9 bases fitting TRBD1. J lost 0 bases, V lost 3 bases, and 9 bases had no gene match. The germline V gene encodes CDR1 MDHEN and CDR2 SYDVKM. The CDR3 has 17 residues. Here the CDR3 reads CASSFQWGDRDSYEQYF. The CDR3 DNA reads as TGTGCCAGCAGTTTCCAATGGGGGGACAGGGACTCCTACGAGCAGTACTTC.

The chain uses TRBV5-1 and TRBJ1-4; 8 bases agree with TRBD1. Germline values: CDR1 SGHRS, CDR2 YFSETQ. This CDR3 region has 15 residues. The ends lost 3 bases at V and 4 bases at J; junction bases unmatched: 5. CDR3 nucleotide sequence: TGCGCCAGCAGCTCGGGACAGGATGGTAATGAAAAACTGTTTTTT. Translation: CASSSGQDGNEKLFF.

This chain uses TRBV7-2 with TRBJ2-4, with 7 nucleotides matching TRBD2. Germline V gene lookup returns CDR1 SGHTA and CDR2 FQGNSA. The V segment lost 5 bases and the J segment 9 bases; nucleotides outside the gene matches: 10. CDR3 length: 14 amino acids. CDR3 nucleotide sequence: TGTGCCAGCAGCGTATCCCCGGGGGGTGGCATTCAGTACTTC. Translating gives CASSVSPGGGIQYF.

The chain recombines TRBV27 with TRBJ2-7, with a weak D call TRBD2 (5 bases). This CDR3 is 15 amino acids long. Germline CDR1 and CDR2: MNHEY and SMNVEV (reference sequence). V was cut by 5 bases and J by 3 bases, with 17 bases left in between. CDR3 in amino acids: CASSPASPRGYEQYF. The CDR3, as DNA: TGTGCCAGCAGTCCTGCCTCTCCTCGGGGCTACGAGCAGTACTTC.

This clonotype appeared a few times. At one end, the junction sequence differs from germline, possibly due to a read error. This rearrangement joins TRBV7-7 to TRBJ2-5, with D perhaps TRBD1 (6 bases). This CDR3 is 13 amino acids long. CDR1 and CDR2 (germline): SSHAT, FNYEAQ (reference sequence). CDR3 bases: TGTGCTAGCAGCTTAGACAGGTCGGGGACCCAGTACTTC. Translated, it gives CASSLDRSGTQYF.

This chain links TRBV9 with TRBJ2-3; 7 nucleotides align to TRBD1. Germline loops: CDR1 SGDLS, CDR2 YYNGEE. The CDR3 loop spans 15 amino acids. Losses at the gene ends were 0 bases for V and 2 bases for J; bases not matched to a gene: 3. CDR3 sequence reads: CASSVEGQHTDTQYF. CDR3 in DNA: TGTGCCAGCAGCGTAGAGGGACAGCACACAGATACGCAGTATTTT.

The gene calls are TRBV7-2 and TRBJ1-5; TRBD1 might be the D (5 bases). V was trimmed by 0 bases and J by 3 bases, leaving 12 bases between them. This CDR3 is 16 amino acids long. Germline values: CDR1 SGHTA, CDR2 FQGNSA. CDR3 nucleotides: TGTGCCAGCAGCTTAGCGGGGACCTCGCACAATCAGCCCCAGCATTTT. It specifies CASSLAGTSHNQPQHF.

The V call is TRBV11-2, the J call TRBJ1-2, with TRBD1 matching over 9 bases. From germline, CDR1 is SGHAT and CDR2 FQNNGV. The CDR3 extends over 15 amino acids. V lost 4 bases and J lost 5; bases outside the gene matches: 8. The CDR3 bases are TGTGCCAGCAGCTCTCAGGACAGGGGAGAGTATGGCTACACCTTC. Protein: CASSSQDRGEYGYTF. Based on the CDR3 plus reference TRBV11-2 and TRBJ1-2, the full variable domain is EAGVAQSPRYKIIEKRQSVAFWCNPISGHATLYWYQQILGQGPKLLIQFQNNGVVDDSQLPKDRFSAERLKGVDSTLKIQPAKLEDSAVYLCASSSQDRGEYGYTFGSGTRLTVV.

This chain joins TRBV3-1 and TRBJ2-1; 7 bases map to TRBD2. V was clipped by 2 bases and J by 8 bases; unmatched bases: 12. Looked up from germline, CDR1 is LGHDT and CDR2 is YNNKEL (reference sequence). The CDR3 has 16 amino acids. The CDR3 region is CASSQMLTSTGDEQFF. The CDR3 coding sequence is TGTGCCAGCAGCCAAATGCTGACTAGCACCGGTGATGAGCAGTTCTTC.

The chain carries TRBV14 and TRBJ2-7, with 9 bases identical to TRBD1. The germline CDR1 and CDR2 sequences are SGHDN and FVKESK. The CDR3 runs to 16 residues. Germline trimming cut 0 bases from V and 7 bases from J; bases unmatched to any gene: 10. CDR3 in amino acids: CASSQDIGQGRNEQYF. The DNA of the CDR3 is TGTGCCAGCAGCCAAGATATAGGACAGGGGCGCAATGAGCAGTACTTC.

This clonotype has just a few counts. The chain links TRBV5-5 to TRBJ2-5; 10 bases agree with TRBD2. The trim removed 4 bases at V and 1 base at J, leaving 10 bases unmatched. CDR1 and CDR2 from the germline V gene are SGHKS and YYEKEE (reference sequence). There are 17 residues in the CDR3. The CDR3 coding sequence is TGTGCCAGCAGCCCTTACGGACTAGCGGTATCCCAAGAGACCCAGTACTTC. This codes for CASSPYGLAVSQETQYF.

To note about this clonotype: A much larger clone lies a single base off, so this may be a read error. This chain links TRBV7-9 with TRBJ2-5; no definite D call. V lost 3 bases to trimming and J lost 3 bases, with 11 bases between them. This CDR3 region has 14 residues. Germline CDR1 SEHNR, CDR2 FQNEAQ (reference sequence). CDR3 sequence (DNA): TGTGCCAGCAGCTTGCTAGTGGGGAAAGAGACCCAGTACTTC. This codes for CASSLLVGKETQYF. The complete variable domain, with remaining parts taken from reference TRBV7-9 and TRBJ2-5, reads DTGVSQNPRHKITKRGQNVTFRCDPISEHNRLYWYRQTLGQGPEFLTYFQNEAQLEKSRLLSDRFSAERPKGSFSTLEIQRTEQGDSAMYLCASSLLVGKETQYFGPGTRLLVL.

This clonotype was picked up a small number of times. CDR3 region: CASRNRPGLGAYEQYF. CDR3 coding DNA: TGTGCCAGCAGGAATAGACCGGGACTAGGGGCCTACGAGCAGTACTTC. This chain links TRBV6-2 or TRBV6-3 with TRBJ2-7, with TRBD2 identical over 8 bases. Germline CDR1 MNHEY, CDR2 SVGEGT. The CDR3 consists of 16 residues. V shed 6 bases, J shed 2 bases, and the junction held 12 bases outside the gene matches.

This clonotype showed up just a few times. This may be a read error: a much more frequent sequence differs by one nucleotide. The chain combines TRBV29-1 with TRBJ2-5, with TRBD2 matching over 12 bases. From germline, CDR1 is SQVTM and CDR2 ANQGSEA. The CDR3 sequence is 13 residues long. V was clipped by 7 bases and J by 11 bases; unmatched bases: 11. The CDR3 loop is CSASTSGSEEQYF. CDR3 in DNA: TGCAGCGCTTCGACTAGCGGGAGTGAGGAGCAGTACTTC.